This T cell receptor (beta chain) emerged from a study of shared clonotypes between healthy human individuals. At the level of the study: A donor's plate count was three for CD4 naive and three for CD4 memory; CD8 naive had two and CD8 memory one.

Clones were sequenced by immunoSEQ multiplex PCR, and TCRdb holds only the in-frame ones, with some missing. The sample holds about 1.5 million clones; 95% to 99% are singletons and the top ten take about 0.45%. Germline lookup yields CDR1 SGHTA and CDR2 FQGNSA. This CDR3 is built from 14 residues. J lost 7 bases, V lost 8 bases, and 9 bases had no gene match. The source is a man aged 25-45 years in good health. Material for sequencing was naive CD4+ T cells sorted from blood. The subset was: CD45RA+ positively selected. The chain uses TRBV7-2 and TRBJ2-1, with 9 bases lining up with TRBD2. The CDR3, as DNA: TGTGCCAGCCGACGGGGGCGGGAGGGGAATGAGCAGTTCTTC. This translates into CASRRGREGNEQFF.